The entry that follows covers one T cell receptor beta chain sequence. The PCR employed 60 Vbeta primers together with 13 Jbeta primers. Sequencing used immunoSEQ multiplex PCR; TCRdb keeps in-frame clones, though not all of them. The sample lists around 190,000 clones, over 75% occurring once. V lost 4 bases, J lost 3 bases, and 6 bases stayed unmatched. Germline CDR1 is SGHAT and CDR2 is FQNNGV. This CDR3 has 16 residues. This specimen belongs to a study of cytomegalovirus exposure and HLA in healthy donors. Material for sequencing was PBMCs. The origin of this receptor is a woman in her twenties or thirties in good health and CMV-seronegative. The chain couples TRBV11-2 to TRBJ2-1, with TRBD1 identical over 10 bases. This CDR3 is CASSSRQGAVYNEQFF. The DNA of the CDR3 is TGTGCCAGCAGCTCAAGACAGGGGGCGGTCTACAATGAGCAGTTCTTC.